Listed below are T cell receptor beta chains from one sample, sequenced in a study of blood T cell repertoires in COVID-19. Sequencing used immunoSEQ multiplex PCR; TCRdb keeps in-frame clones, though not all of them. The profile shows 250,000 to 300,000 clones, over 80% of them singletons. Sequenced input: peripheral blood. These receptors all come from a woman between 70 and 85 years old with COVID-19, enrolled during active disease. Both conserved end residues are part of each CDR3. A D gene is named only where the DNA matches it firmly. The size of a clone is reported for some rows only, either as once, few or many, or as a class for expanded clones.

CDR3aa: CASSLVGGLAALGEQFF; CDR3nt: TGTGCCAGCAGCTTAGTTGGGGGACTAGCGGCTTTAGGGGAGCAGTTCTTC; abundance: .; j_gene: TRBJ2-1; v_gene: TRBV7-6; d_gene: TRBD2
CDR3aa: CASSLLPPTLAKNIQYF; CDR3nt: TGTGCCAGCAGCTTATTACCCCCTACGCTAGCCAAAAACATTCAGTACTTC; abundance: .; j_gene: TRBJ2-4; v_gene: TRBV7-8; d_gene: .
CDR3aa: CATSLHKNNEQFF; CDR3nt: TGTGCCACTAGTCTCCACAAAAACAATGAGCAGTTCTTC; abundance: once; j_gene: TRBJ2-1; v_gene: TRBV10-3; d_gene: .
CDR3aa: CASSYGREWEQYF; CDR3nt: TGTGCCAGCAGTTACGGGCGGGAGTGGGAGCAGTACTTC; abundance: .; j_gene: TRBJ2-7; v_gene: TRBV6-5; d_gene: TRBD2
CDR3aa: CASTPDRIYEQYF; CDR3nt: TGTGCCAGCACCCCGGACAGGATATACGAGCAGTACTTC; abundance: .; j_gene: TRBJ2-7; v_gene: TRBV12-3/TRBV12-4; d_gene: TRBD1
CDR3aa: CASTLRSGGIYEQYF; CDR3nt: TGTGCCAGCACGCTTAGGTCAGGGGGGATATACGAGCAGTACTTC; abundance: .; j_gene: TRBJ2-7; v_gene: TRBV7-2; d_gene: .
CDR3aa: CSVSVGGGGNQPQHF; CDR3nt: TGCAGCGTTTCAGTCGGAGGGGGAGGGAATCAGCCCCAGCATTTT; abundance: .; j_gene: TRBJ1-5; v_gene: TRBV29-1; d_gene: .
CDR3aa: CASSSETGSDYNEQFF; CDR3nt: TGTGCCAGCAGCTCAGAGACAGGGTCTGACTACAATGAGCAGTTCTTC; abundance: .; j_gene: TRBJ2-1; v_gene: TRBV7-8; d_gene: TRBD1
CDR3aa: CASRSLLAGTGVDYGYTF; CDR3nt: TGTGCCAGCAGGAGTCTTCTAGCCGGGACAGGGGTCGACTATGGCTACACCTTC; abundance: .; j_gene: TRBJ1-2; v_gene: TRBV2; d_gene: TRBD1
CDR3aa: CASSQGLQGARETQYF; CDR3nt: TGCGCCAGCAGCCAAGGGTTACAGGGGGCGCGTGAGACCCAGTACTTC; abundance: .; j_gene: TRBJ2-5; v_gene: TRBV4-3; d_gene: TRBD1
CDR3aa: CASSVDLAGVLGEQFF; CDR3nt: TGTGCCAGCAGCGTAGATCTAGCGGGAGTACTGGGTGAGCAGTTCTTC; abundance: .; j_gene: TRBJ2-1; v_gene: TRBV9; d_gene: TRBD2
CDR3aa: CSASKGQGWNSPLHF; CDR3nt: TGCAGTGCTAGTAAGGGACAAGGGTGGAATTCACCCCTCCACTTT; abundance: .; j_gene: TRBJ1-6; v_gene: TRBV20-1; d_gene: .
CDR3aa: CATEQEPGNTIYF; CDR3nt: TGTGCCACCGAACAGGAACCTGGAAACACCATATATTTT; abundance: .; j_gene: TRBJ1-3; v_gene: TRBV3-1/TRBV3-2; d_gene: .
CDR3aa: CASSVLPTGNEKLFF; CDR3nt: TGCGCCAGCAGCGTCCTGCCCACGGGGAATGAAAAACTGTTTTTT; abundance: .; j_gene: TRBJ1-4; v_gene: TRBV5-1; d_gene: .
CDR3aa: CASSLGQGVNEQFF; CDR3nt: TGTGCCAGCAGCCTGGGACAGGGGGTCAATGAGCAGTTCTTC; abundance: .; j_gene: TRBJ2-1; v_gene: TRBV7-2; d_gene: TRBD1
CDR3aa: CASSLGGQGAAFF; CDR3nt: TGTGCCAGCAGTCTAGGGGGACAGGGGGCAGCTTTCTTT; abundance: .; j_gene: TRBJ1-1; v_gene: TRBV28; d_gene: TRBD1
CDR3aa: CASKRDYEQYF; CDR3nt: TGTGCCAGCAAGCGGGATTACGAGCAGTACTTC; abundance: once; j_gene: TRBJ2-7; v_gene: TRBV11-3; d_gene: TRBD2
CDR3aa: CASSRDGQSAIYF; CDR3nt: TGTGCCAGCAGTAGGGACGGACAGAGCGCCATATATTTT; abundance: once; j_gene: TRBJ1-3; v_gene: TRBV27; d_gene: .
CDR3aa: CAWSVQAGEKLFF; CDR3nt: TGTGCCTGGAGTGTACAGGCAGGGGAAAAACTGTTTTTT; abundance: .; j_gene: TRBJ1-4; v_gene: TRBV30; d_gene: .
CDR3aa: CASSPRQGRPQETQYF; CDR3nt: TGTGCCAGCAGCCCAAGACAGGGGCGTCCTCAAGAGACCCAGTACTTC; abundance: .; j_gene: TRBJ2-5; v_gene: TRBV7-9; d_gene: TRBD1
CDR3aa: CASSYGADQPQHF; CDR3nt: TGTGCCAGCAGTTATGGGGCCGATCAGCCCCAGCATTTT; abundance: .; j_gene: TRBJ1-5; v_gene: TRBV6-6; d_gene: .
CDR3aa: CASSIQGNSLNQPQHF; CDR3nt: TGTGCCAGTAGCATACAGGGTAATTCCCTAAATCAGCCCCAGCATTTT; abundance: .; j_gene: TRBJ1-5; v_gene: TRBV19; d_gene: .
CDR3aa: CASSYDTQSTYEQYF; CDR3nt: TGTGCCAGCAGTTACGACACCCAATCTACCTACGAGCAGTACTTC; abundance: once; j_gene: TRBJ2-7; v_gene: TRBV6-2/TRBV6-3; d_gene: .
CDR3aa: CAISLGRERSPLHF; CDR3nt: TGTGCCATCAGTTTAGGCAGGGAACGTTCACCCCTCCACTTT; abundance: .; j_gene: TRBJ1-6; v_gene: TRBV10-3; d_gene: .
CDR3aa: CASTLQGGSEKLFF; CDR3nt: TGTGCCAGCACACTCCAGGGGGGAAGCGAAAAACTGTTTTTT; abundance: few; j_gene: TRBJ1-4; v_gene: TRBV2; d_gene: TRBD1
CDR3aa: CASSFVGQGVFF; CDR3nt: TGTGCCAGCAGTTTTGTTGGACAGGGGGTGTTTTTC; abundance: .; j_gene: TRBJ1-2; v_gene: TRBV27; d_gene: TRBD1
CDR3aa: CASSKEQGNTEAFF; CDR3nt: TGTGCCAGCAGCAAAGAACAGGGTAACACTGAAGCTTTCTTT; abundance: .; j_gene: TRBJ1-1; v_gene: TRBV21-1; d_gene: .
CDR3aa: CASSSPGQGFNYGYTF; CDR3nt: TGTGCCAGCAGTTCCCCAGGACAGGGGTTTAACTATGGCTACACCTTC; abundance: few; j_gene: TRBJ1-2; v_gene: TRBV28; d_gene: TRBD1
CDR3aa: CASSFSQGSSNWELFF; CDR3nt: TGTGCCAGCAGTTTCTCCCAAGGGAGCTCTAACTGGGAGCTGTTTTTT; abundance: .; j_gene: TRBJ2-2; v_gene: TRBV28; d_gene: .
CDR3aa: CASSYDRDNQPQHF; CDR3nt: TGTGCCAGCAGTTACGACAGGGACAATCAGCCCCAGCATTTT; abundance: .; j_gene: TRBJ1-5; v_gene: TRBV6-5; d_gene: TRBD1
CDR3aa: CASIPDRNQETQYF; CDR3nt: TGTGCCAGCATCCCTGACAGGAACCAAGAGACCCAGTACTTC; abundance: .; j_gene: TRBJ2-5; v_gene: TRBV2; d_gene: .
CDR3aa: CAWSKGAYTEAFF; CDR3nt: TGTGCCTGGAGCAAAGGGGCTTACACTGAAGCTTTCTTT; abundance: .; j_gene: TRBJ1-1; v_gene: TRBV30; d_gene: .
CDR3aa: CASSDRVVQYF; CDR3nt: TGTGCCAGCAGCGACAGGGTAGTGCAGTACTTC; abundance: .; j_gene: TRBJ2-7; v_gene: TRBV6-5; d_gene: TRBD1
CDR3aa: CSVLGQGGSLYGYTF; CDR3nt: TGCAGCGTTCTCGGACAGGGAGGTTCCCTCTATGGCTACACCTTC; abundance: few; j_gene: TRBJ1-2; v_gene: TRBV29-1; d_gene: TRBD1
CDR3aa: CASSLDRGNTEAFF; CDR3nt: TGCGCCAGCAGCTTAGACAGGGGGAACACTGAAGCTTTCTTT; abundance: .; j_gene: TRBJ1-1; v_gene: TRBV5-1; d_gene: TRBD1
CDR3aa: CAWSFPGGELFF; CDR3nt: TGTGCCTGGAGTTTTCCAGGAGGGGAGCTGTTTTTT; abundance: .; j_gene: TRBJ2-2; v_gene: TRBV30; d_gene: .
CDR3aa: CASSLLRTGGYGYTF; CDR3nt: TGTGCCAGCAGCTTATTACGGACAGGCGGATATGGCTACACCTTC; abundance: once; j_gene: TRBJ1-2; v_gene: TRBV11-2; d_gene: TRBD1
CDR3aa: CASSQVSGGITEAFF; CDR3nt: TGCGCCAGCAGCCAAGTATCAGGGGGGATCACTGAAGCTTTCTTT; abundance: .; j_gene: TRBJ1-1; v_gene: TRBV4-1; d_gene: TRBD1
CDR3aa: CASKDRPLSTDTQYF; CDR3nt: TGTGCCAGTAAAGACAGGCCCCTTAGCACAGATACGCAGTATTTT; abundance: .; j_gene: TRBJ2-3; v_gene: TRBV19; d_gene: .
CDR3aa: CASRTGGLYEQYF; CDR3nt: TGTGCCAGCAGGACGGGTGGACTCTACGAGCAGTACTTC; abundance: .; j_gene: TRBJ2-7; v_gene: TRBV2; d_gene: .
CDR3aa: CASSVGQGMREQYF; CDR3nt: TGTGCCAGCAGCGTAGGACAGGGTATGAGAGAGCAGTACTTC; abundance: .; j_gene: TRBJ2-7; v_gene: TRBV9; d_gene: TRBD1
CDR3aa: CAWSGSAGLTEKLFF; CDR3nt: TGTGCCTGGAGTGGCTCGGCAGGGTTGACGGAAAAACTGTTTTTT; abundance: .; j_gene: TRBJ1-4; v_gene: TRBV30; d_gene: .
CDR3aa: CASGQRNTGELFF; CDR3nt: TGCGCCAGTGGACAGAGAAACACCGGGGAGCTGTTTTTT; abundance: .; j_gene: TRBJ2-2; v_gene: TRBV4-1; d_gene: .
CDR3aa: CASSPGTGYEKLFF; CDR3nt: TGTGCCAGCAGCCCCGGGACAGGGTATGAAAAACTGTTTTTT; abundance: .; j_gene: TRBJ1-4; v_gene: TRBV11-3; d_gene: TRBD1
CDR3aa: CASEGGGVKTQYF; CDR3nt: TGTGCCAGCGAAGGGGGAGGGGTGAAGACCCAGTACTTC; abundance: .; j_gene: TRBJ2-5; v_gene: TRBV28; d_gene: .
CDR3aa: CASSLYQGTQHF; CDR3nt: TGTGCCAGCAGTTTATATCAGGGGACCCAGCATTTT; abundance: .; j_gene: TRBJ1-5; v_gene: TRBV28; d_gene: .